This TCR beta chain was recovered during a study of T cells in Graves' hyperthyroidism and ophthalmopathy. Amplification of TCR beta CDR3 regions used RNA as the template. Using the HTBI primer set, a first-round RT-PCR was run on the TCR CDR3. Each CDR3 protein is one row after TCRdb ran MiXCR on the multiplex PCR reads. In the table there are 550,000 to 600,000 distinct CDR3 sequences, roughly 17% of which are singletons. The CDR3 is made up of 13 amino acids. Germline V gene sequence: CDR1 SNHLY, CDR2 FYNNEI. J gave up 10 bases and V 7 bases, and 7 bases lay outside the gene matches. Study-level points and caveats: Before onset, ophthalmopathy was predicted by the model a median roughly 6.8 months earlier.

Patients aged 18 to 65 had newly diagnosed hyperthyroidism that had lasted under 2 months. Comments on this clonotype: What it binds is not known.

The chain recombines TRBV2 with TRBJ1-4; 9 bases are shared with TRBD1. This TCR derives from a woman between 18 and 29 years old with Graves' hyperthyroidism. Sequencing was carried out using blood. As DNA, the CDR3 is TGTGCCAGCAAAGGGGACAGGGTGGTAAAACTGTTTTTT. It specifies CASKGDRVVKLFF.